These T cell receptor beta chains were read from a single sample in a study of identifying expanded T cells in peripheral blood. Using immunoSEQ multiplex PCR, the repertoire was profiled, and TCRdb retains in-frame clones only, with some absent. The sample lists 70,000 to 100,000 clones; about 88% were seen once. Sequencing was performed on blood. These receptor sequences come from a person aged 18 to 70 in good health. The CDR3 runs from the conserved cysteine through the conserved F or W. The D gene is left open where the match is weak. The size entry is marked missing in some rows and otherwise reads once, few, many or a size class.

TRBV23-1	.	TRBJ1-1	.	CASSQFGLGGSNTEAFF	TGCGCCAGCAGTCAATTTGGTCTTGGGGGGTCGAACACTGAAGCTTTCTTT
TRBV15	.	TRBJ2-6	few	CATSRDSGVGANVLTF	TGTGCCACCAGCAGAGATTCAGGGGTCGGGGCCAACGTCCTGACTTTC
TRBV29-1	.	TRBJ2-2	.	CSVGGPSNTGELFF	TGCAGCGTCGGTGGGCCCTCGAACACCGGGGAGCTGTTTTTT
TRBV30	.	TRBJ1-1	few	CAWRAQNHRNTEAFF	TGTGCCTGGAGGGCACAGAACCACCGGAACACTGAAGCTTTCTTT
TRBV29-1	TRBD1	TRBJ1-5	.	CSVAQGNSNQPQHF	TGCAGCGTAGCACAGGGGAATAGCAATCAGCCCCAGCATTTT
TRBV7-9	.	TRBJ1-5	once	CASSLGEVGQHF	TGTGCCAGCAGCTTAGGGGAGGTGGGCCAGCATTTT
TRBV4-3	.	TRBJ2-4	.	CASSQKGDIQYF	TGCGCCAGCAGCCAGAAGGGGGATATTCAGTACTTC
TRBV18	.	TRBJ1-2	.	CASSPGTRYGYTF	TGTGCCAGCTCACCCGGGACACGATATGGCTACACCTTC
TRBV7-7	TRBD1	TRBJ2-5	.	CASSSSGGPETQYF	TGTGCCAGCAGCTCGTCAGGGGGCCCAGAGACCCAGTACTTC
TRBV19	TRBD1	TRBJ1-2	.	CASSMSQGVFQNYGYTF	TGTGCCAGTAGTATGTCCCAGGGGGTGTTTCAAAACTATGGCTACACCTTC
TRBV13	TRBD2	TRBJ2-5	.	CASSLGTSSGETQYF	TGTGCCAGCAGTCTGGGGACTAGCTCTGGAGAGACCCAGTACTTC
TRBV7-3	.	TRBJ2-7	.	CASSAPRQISYEQYF	TGTGCCAGCAGCGCTCCACGGCAAATCTCCTACGAGCAGTACTTC
TRBV2	.	TRBJ1-3	.	CASSEDRLSGNTIYF	TGTGCCAGCAGTGAGGACAGACTCTCTGGAAACACCATATATTTT
TRBV5-4	.	TRBJ2-5	.	CASSQSIGALQETQYF	TGTGCCAGCAGCCAGTCCATAGGGGCACTCCAAGAGACCCAGTACTTC
TRBV4-1	.	TRBJ1-1	.	CASSLRGVGPEAFF	TGCGCCAGCAGCCTCCGGGGCGTTGGGCCTGAAGCTTTCTTT
TRBV5-1	.	TRBJ1-3	.	CASSLAPAGSSGNTIYF	TGCGCCAGCAGCTTGGCCCCGGCGGGTAGCTCTGGAAACACCATATATTTT
TRBV20-1	.	TRBJ1-3	.	CSAMRGNTIYF	TGCAGTGCTATGCGGGGGAACACCATATATTTT
TRBV4-3	.	TRBJ2-5	.	CASSLPTDQYF	TGCGCCAGCAGCCTACCTACGGACCAGTACTTC
TRBV5-1	TRBD2	TRBJ2-3	.	CASKLTSGGTDTQYF	TGCGCCAGCAAACTAACTAGCGGGGGCACAGATACGCAGTATTTT
TRBV7-2	.	TRBJ2-6	.	CASSFDSGANVLTF	TGTGCCAGCAGCTTTGACTCTGGGGCCAACGTCCTGACTTTC
TRBV5-1	.	TRBJ1-4	.	CASSLDSSGGKLFF	TGCGCCAGCAGCTTGGATAGTAGCGGGGGGAAGCTGTTTTTT
TRBV7-8	.	TRBJ1-5	once	CASTQGVGAQHF	TGTGCCAGCACCCAGGGAGTAGGAGCCCAGCATTTT
TRBV5-6	TRBD1	TRBJ1-1	.	CASSLGQGALNTEAFF	TGTGCCAGCAGCCTGGGACAGGGGGCTTTGAACACTGAAGCTTTCTTT
TRBV10-3	.	TRBJ2-3	.	CAITQGGRDTDTQYF	TGTGCCATCACTCAGGGGGGCAGGGACACAGATACGCAGTATTTT
TRBV28	TRBD1	TRBJ1-2	.	CASSPYRGSNYGYTF	TGTGCCAGCAGTCCATACAGGGGTTCGAACTATGGCTACACCTTC
TRBV5-5	.	TRBJ1-5	.	CASSLVGGDQPQHF	TGTGCCAGCAGCTTGGTTGGGGGAGATCAGCCCCAGCATTTT
TRBV11-2	TRBD2	TRBJ2-7	.	CASSLGQGGNYEQYF	TGTGCCAGCAGCTTAGGTCAGGGAGGGAACTACGAGCAGTACTTC
TRBV28	.	TRBJ1-5	.	CASSLGQVNQPQHF	TGTGCCAGCAGTTTAGGGCAGGTGAATCAGCCCCAGCATTTT
TRBV27	.	TRBJ1-1	.	CASSSGQTTEAFF	TGTGCCAGCAGTTCCGGCCAGACGACTGAAGCTTTCTTT
TRBV19	.	TRBJ1-5	.	CASSIDFAQPQHF	TGTGCCAGTAGTATAGATTTTGCTCAGCCCCAGCATTTT
TRBV12-5	.	TRBJ1-2	.	CASSRGIGYGYTF	TGTGCTAGTTCAAGGGGAATCGGCTATGGCTACACCTTC
TRBV5-1	TRBD2	TRBJ2-3	.	CASSWGLASTDTQYF	TGCGCCAGCAGCTGGGGACTAGCGAGCACAGATACGCAGTATTTT
TRBV4-3	TRBD1	TRBJ1-6	.	CASSQGTGEFYNSPLHF	TGCGCCAGCAGCCAAGGGACAGGGGAGTTCTATAATTCACCCCTCCACTTT
TRBV28	.	TRBJ2-2	.	CASSLPPGRTNTGELFF	TGTGCCAGCAGCCTACCTCCGGGGAGAACGAACACCGGGGAGCTGTTTTTT
TRBV10-3	TRBD2	TRBJ2-5	.	CAISAPGGSETQYF	TGTGCCATCAGTGCCCCGGGGGGTTCCGAGACCCAGTACTTC
TRBV5-1	.	TRBJ1-1	.	CASSPNWGAGTEAFF	TGCGCCAGCAGCCCGAATTGGGGGGCTGGCACTGAAGCTTTCTTT
TRBV4-2	.	TRBJ1-1	.	CASSDTEAFF	TGTGCCAGCAGTGACACTGAAGCTTTCTTT
TRBV7-9	.	TRBJ2-5	.	CASSLSGSKETQYF	TGTGCCAGCAGCTTAAGCGGGTCCAAAGAGACCCAGTACTTC
TRBV5-5	.	TRBJ2-7	.	CASSWDRREQYF	TGTGCCAGCAGCTGGGACCGTCGTGAGCAGTACTTC
TRBV29-1	.	TRBJ1-1	.	CSVEVSTNTEAFF	TGCAGCGTAGAGGTGTCCACGAACACTGAAGCTTTCTTT
TRBV5-8	TRBD1	TRBJ2-5	.	CASSLVLTGLQYF	TGTGCCAGCAGCTTGGTCTTGACAGGGCTCCAGTACTTC
TRBV5-1	.	TRBJ2-3	.	CASSLEPTAGAQYF	TGCGCCAGCAGCTTGGAACCCACGGCAGGGGCGCAGTATTTT
TRBV4-3	.	TRBJ1-5	.	CASSQSHSNQPQHF	TGCGCCAGCAGCCAATCCCACTCCAATCAGCCCCAGCATTTT
TRBV4-1	.	TRBJ1-4	.	CASSQDQGREKLFF	TGCGCCAGCAGCCAAGATCAGGGACGCGAAAAACTGTTTTTT
TRBV14	.	TRBJ2-3	.	CASSPFSTEQDTDTQYF	TGTGCCAGCAGCCCTTTCAGCACAGAACAAGACACAGATACGCAGTATTTT
TRBV5-1	TRBD1	TRBJ2-7	.	CASSLAGTGWEQYF	TGCGCCAGCAGCTTGGCGGGGACAGGCTGGGAGCAGTACTTC
TRBV28	.	TRBJ1-6	.	CASSLRYNSPLHF	TGTGCCAGCAGTTTGCGGTATAATTCACCCCTCCACTTT
TRBV28	TRBD1	TRBJ1-6	.	CATINDRGWNSPLHF	TGTGCCACCATAAATGACAGGGGATGGAATTCACCCCTCCACTTT
TRBV6-6	.	TRBJ2-7	.	CASSYVVQGPAYEQYF	TGTGCCAGCAGTTACGTCGTCCAGGGACCAGCCTACGAGCAGTACTTC